A selection of T cell receptor beta chains follows, all from one sample in a study of T cells after yellow fever vaccination. TCRdb re-analysed the 5' RACE reads in MiXCR, keeping a single row per CDR3 protein. Of some 160,000 distinct CDR3 sequences in the sample, 6% to 7.5% are singletons; the top ten hold over 2%. The sample here was CD4+ T cells sorted from PBMCs, taken 5 to 6 days after the first yellow fever vaccination. The receptors originated from a man between 18 and 29 years old who received the YFV17D yellow fever vaccine. Each CDR3 is given with its conserved first and last residue. The D gene is left open where the match is weak. The size field is filled for only some rows; it gives once, few, many or a size class.

abundance	v_gene	j_gene	len	d_gene	CDR3nt	CDR3aa
.	TRBV4-1	TRBJ1-1	13	TRBD1	TGCGCCAGCAGCCAAAACAGGGGTACTGAAGCTTTCTTT	CASSQNRGTEAFF
many	TRBV3-1	TRBJ2-3	14	.	TGTGCCAGCAGCCAAGTCCCAGGCCCAGATACGCAGTATTTT	CASSQVPGPDTQYF
.	TRBV12-3/TRBV12-4	TRBJ1-6	14	.	TGTGCCAGCAGTTTAAGGGACCGAAATTCACCCCTCCACTTT	CASSLRDRNSPLHF
few	TRBV5-4	TRBJ2-1	13	.	TGTGCCAGCAGCCCAGACAGGTCCGATGAGCAGTTCTTC	CASSPDRSDEQFF
many	TRBV20-1	TRBJ2-7	14	TRBD2	TGCAGTGCAGGTCTAGCGGGGGACTCCTACGAGCAGTACTTC	CSAGLAGDSYEQYF
.	TRBV5-5	TRBJ1-1	14	.	TGTGACAGCAGCTTGGAGGTGGTGAACACTGAAGCTTTCTTT	CDSSLEVVNTEAFF
few	TRBV5-5	TRBJ1-1	15	.	TGTGCCAGCAGCTTGGACGGACAGATGAACACTGAAGCTTTCTTT	CASSLDGQMNTEAFF
many	TRBV29-1	TRBJ1-2	16	TRBD1	TGCAGCGTTGAGATTTTCGGGACAGGACTTGATTATGGCTACACCTTC	CSVEIFGTGLDYGYTF
.	TRBV5-4	TRBJ2-3	15	.	TGTGCCAGCAGCTTCACTAGCCGAGTCACAGATACGCAGTATTTT	CASSFTSRVTDTQYF
many	TRBV7-9	TRBJ1-1	15	TRBD1	TGTGCCAGCAGCTATGGGGGACAGATAAACACTGAAGCTTTCTTT	CASSYGGQINTEAFF
few	TRBV15	TRBJ1-1	16	TRBD1	TGTGCCACCAGCCGCCAGACAGGGGGGGGATACACTGAAGCTTTCTTT	CATSRQTGGGYTEAFF
.	TRBV20-1	TRBJ1-3	16	.	TGCAGTGCTAGAGAGAGGGGCCACCTCTCAGGAAACACCATATATTTT	CSARERGHLSGNTIYF
many	TRBV7-2	TRBJ2-3	12	.	TGTGCCAGCAGCTTAGGGGCCCGATCGCAGTATTTT	CASSLGARSQYF
many	TRBV11-3	TRBJ2-1	12	.	TGTGCCAGCAGCTTATCGGGCTATGAGCAGTTCTTC	CASSLSGYEQFF
few	TRBV5-5	TRBJ2-7	14	.	TGTGCCAGCAGCTTCGTCGCGGGATCCTACGAGCAGTACTTC	CASSFVAGSYEQYF
many	TRBV2	TRBJ2-3	11	.	TGTGCCGTCCTCCCCCCAGATACGCAGTATTTT	CAVLPPDTQYF
many	TRBV20-1	TRBJ2-5	12	.	TGCAGTGCTAGGGCCTTGGAAGAGACCCAGTACTTC	CSARALEETQYF
many	TRBV24-1	TRBJ2-7	18	TRBD2	TGTGCCACCAGTGAGTTCGGGACTAGCGGGGGGCACCCCCACGAGCAGTACTTC	CATSEFGTSGGHPHEQYF
many	TRBV14	TRBJ2-7	16	.	TGTGCCAGCAGCCGCAGAACCGGGACGGACTTTAACGAGCAGTACTTC	CASSRRTGTDFNEQYF
few	TRBV7-2	TRBJ2-1	16	TRBD2	TGTGCCAGCAGCCCATTTAGCGGGGGGCTATACAATGAGCAGTTCTTC	CASSPFSGGLYNEQFF
few	TRBV20-1	TRBJ2-5	15	TRBD2	TGCAGTGCGCCAAGCGCGGGGGGATTACAAGAGACCCAGTACTTC	CSAPSAGGLQETQYF
few	TRBV19	TRBJ2-5	13	TRBD2	TGTGCCAGTAGCACGGGAACGGGAGGGACCCAGTACTTC	CASSTGTGGTQYF
many	TRBV5-1	TRBJ2-6	16	.	TGCGCCAGCAGCTTAGGTAGGGACTCTGGGGCCAACGTCCTGACTTTC	CASSLGRDSGANVLTF
many	TRBV29-1	TRBJ2-5	12	.	TGCAGCGTTGAATATCCCGTAGAGACCCAGTACTTC	CSVEYPVETQYF
many	TRBV10-3	TRBJ2-1	12	.	TGTGCCATATCGACAAGGGGTGGTGAGCAGTTCTTC	CAISTRGGEQFF
many	TRBV30	TRBJ1-1	12	TRBD1	TGTGCCTGGAGCGCGCAGGGGGGAAAAGCTTTCTTT	CAWSAQGGKAFF
.	TRBV7-8	TRBJ1-2	14	.	TGTGCCAGCAGCGAGGGGGGCAGGGTGGGAGGCTACACCTTC	CASSEGGRVGGYTF
few	TRBV4-3	TRBJ1-2	15	.	TGCGCCAGCAGCCAAGGCCGGGGGTATGGCTATGGCTACACCTTC	CASSQGRGYGYGYTF
many	TRBV13	TRBJ2-7	14	TRBD2	TGTGCCAGCAGCTTAGGCCGACTAGCGGCCGAGCAGTACTTC	CASSLGRLAAEQYF
many	TRBV3-1	TRBJ1-5	15	TRBD1	TGTGCCAGCAGCCAAGGCAGGGGGCCGGAGCAGCCCCAGCATTTT	CASSQGRGPEQPQHF
many	TRBV2	TRBJ1-1	14	TRBD1	TGTGCCAGCAGGAACCAGGGGGGGTACACTGAAGCTTTCTTT	CASRNQGGYTEAFF
many	TRBV15	TRBJ1-5	17	.	TGTGCCACCAGCCCCCAATACCCCCGGGACAAAGATCAGCCCCAGCATTTT	CATSPQYPRDKDQPQHF
.	TRBV4-2	TRBJ2-7	13	.	TGTGCCATGGGCCTCGGTTTCCCCTGCGAGCAGTACTTC	CAMGLGFPCEQYF
many	TRBV7-2	TRBJ2-1	12	TRBD2	TGTGCCAGCAGCCCGGGGGGTTGGGAGCAGTTCTTC	CASSPGGWEQFF
.	TRBV20-1	TRBJ2-3	15	.	TGCAGTGCTAGAGATCCTAGGATCAGCACAGATACGCAGTATTTT	CSARDPRISTDTQYF
few	TRBV3-1	TRBJ2-1	15	TRBD2	TGTGCCAGCAGTCCTAGCGGGGGGAACTACAATGAGCAGTTCTTC	CASSPSGGNYNEQFF
many	TRBV7-6	TRBJ2-5	13	.	TGTGCCAGCAGCTTAGCGCAGCGAGAGACCCAGTACTTC	CASSLAQRETQYF
many	TRBV20-1	TRBJ1-5	12	.	TGCAGTGGTACCCGGAGTGATCAGCCCCAGCATTTT	CSGTRSDQPQHF
.	TRBV2	TRBJ1-1	11	.	TGTGCCAGCACCGGATCGGTTGAAGCTTTCTTT	CASTGSVEAFF
.	TRBV5-1	TRBJ2-7	17	.	TGCGCCAGCAGCTTGCAGGATTTGTGGGACTCCTCCTACGAGCAGTACTTC	CASSLQDLWDSSYEQYF
few	TRBV6-2/TRBV6-3	TRBJ1-1	14	.	TGTGCCAGCAGTACCCCCGAAGGGTACACTGAAGCTTTCTTT	CASSTPEGYTEAFF
many	TRBV5-1	TRBJ2-3	14	.	TGCGCCAGCAACAGCGCCCCTCCCACAGATACGCAGTATTTT	CASNSAPPTDTQYF
many	TRBV28	TRBJ2-1	16	TRBD2	TGTGCCAGCAGTTTATCTGGTAGCGGGGGCTTGGATGAGCAGTTCTTC	CASSLSGSGGLDEQFF
many	TRBV7-2	TRBJ2-2	13	.	TGTGCCAGCAGTCCCCTTTTTCCCGGGGAGCTGTTTTTT	CASSPLFPGELFF
.	TRBV6-2/TRBV6-3	TRBJ2-7	15	TRBD1	TGTGCCAGCAGCGATCCCGGGACAGAGTCCTACGAGCAGTACTTC	CASSDPGTESYEQYF
many	TRBV29-1	TRBJ1-5	14	.	TGCAGCGTGGCCCCCGGGGGCCTCAATCAGCCCCAGCATTTT	CSVAPGGLNQPQHF
many	TRBV19	TRBJ2-7	15	.	TGTGCCACAAGCGTACGACGGGAGCCGAACTACGAGCAGTACTTC	CATSVRREPNYEQYF
many	TRBV5-1	TRBJ1-1	15	.	TGCGCCAGCAGCTTCTGGGGAGGCCCGAACACTGAAGCTTTCTTT	CASSFWGGPNTEAFF
many	TRBV9	TRBJ2-5	14	.	TGTGCCAGCAGCGTCGGGGGGCTCCAAGAGACCCAGTACTTC	CASSVGGLQETQYF
.	TRBV2	TRBJ2-1	11	.	TGTGCCAGCACTATATACAATGAGCAGTTCTTC	CASTIYNEQFF